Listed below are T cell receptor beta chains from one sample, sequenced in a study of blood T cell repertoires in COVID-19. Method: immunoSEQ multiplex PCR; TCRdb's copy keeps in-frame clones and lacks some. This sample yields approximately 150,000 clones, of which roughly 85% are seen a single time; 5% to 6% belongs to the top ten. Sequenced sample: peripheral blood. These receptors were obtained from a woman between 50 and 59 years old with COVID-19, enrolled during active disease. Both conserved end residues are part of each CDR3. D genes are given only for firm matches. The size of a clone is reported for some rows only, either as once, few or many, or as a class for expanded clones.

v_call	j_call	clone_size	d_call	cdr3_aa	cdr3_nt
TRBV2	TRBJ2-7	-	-	CASSAESRDEQYF	TGTGCCAGCAGTGCAGAAAGCAGGGACGAGCAGTACTTC
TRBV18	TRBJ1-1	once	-	CASSPGAIGTEAFF	TGTGCCAGCTCACCAGGGGCGATCGGCACTGAAGCTTTCTTT
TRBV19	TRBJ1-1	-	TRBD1	CASSATGGTNTEAFF	TGTGCCAGTAGTGCGACAGGGGGCACGAACACTGAAGCTTTCTTT
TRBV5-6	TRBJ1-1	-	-	CASSLRTDYLMNTEAFF	TGTGCCAGCAGCTTGCGGACAGACTACTTAATGAACACTGAAGCTTTCTTT
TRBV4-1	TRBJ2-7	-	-	CASSQSPGVGYEQYF	TGCGCCAGCAGTCAATCTCCGGGGGTGGGCTACGAGCAGTACTTC
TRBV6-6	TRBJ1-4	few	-	CASSQETATATNEKLFF	TGTGCCAGCAGTCAGGAGACGGCTACTGCAACTAATGAAAAACTGTTTTTT
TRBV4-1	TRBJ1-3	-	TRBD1	CASSQVITGGGNTIYF	TGCGCCAGCAGCCAAGTTATAACAGGGGGGGGAAACACCATATATTTT
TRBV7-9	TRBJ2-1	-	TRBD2	CASSRASGGAKEQFF	TGTGCCAGCAGCCGTGCTAGCGGGGGGGCTAAGGAGCAGTTCTTC
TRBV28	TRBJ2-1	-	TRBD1	CASSTTGVGAYNEQFF	TGTGCCAGCAGCACGACAGGGGTGGGAGCCTACAATGAGCAGTTCTTC
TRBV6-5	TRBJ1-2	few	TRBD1	CASSYSGDRSGYTF	TGTGCCAGCAGTTACTCTGGGGACAGGTCTGGCTACACCTTC
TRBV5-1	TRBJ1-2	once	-	CASSLAVTGSDYGYTF	TGCGCCAGCAGCTTGGCGGTCACAGGGAGTGACTATGGCTACACCTTC
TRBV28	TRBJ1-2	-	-	CASSLYRSYGYTF	TGTGCCAGCAGTTTATATCGTTCCTATGGCTACACCTTC
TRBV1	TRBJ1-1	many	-	CTSSTGTGLLGNTEAFF	TGCACCAGCAGCACCGGGACAGGGCTATTAGGGAACACTGAAGCTTTCTTT
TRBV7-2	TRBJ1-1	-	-	CASSPPQANTEAFF	TGTGCCAGCAGCCCTCCACAGGCGAACACTGAAGCTTTCTTT
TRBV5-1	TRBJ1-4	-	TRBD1	CASSASGQRLPGEKLFF	TGCGCCAGCAGCGCGTCGGGACAGCGTCTCCCCGGGGAAAAACTGTTTTTT
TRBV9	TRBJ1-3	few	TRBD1	CASSVGTEYSGNTIYF	TGTGCCAGCAGCGTGGGGACAGAGTACTCTGGAAACACCATATATTTT
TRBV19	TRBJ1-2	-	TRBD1	CASSTGQGLINYGYTF	TGTGCCAGTAGTACAGGACAGGGGTTAATTAACTATGGCTACACCTTC
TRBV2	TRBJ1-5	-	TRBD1	CASSEASSNRGPYSNQPQHF	TGTGCCAGCAGTGAAGCTAGTTCGAACAGGGGGCCTTATAGCAATCAGCCCCAGCATTTT
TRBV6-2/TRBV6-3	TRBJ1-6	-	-	CASSPLGGTNSPLHF	TGTGCCAGCAGTCCCCTCGGGGGAACGAATTCACCCCTCCACTTT
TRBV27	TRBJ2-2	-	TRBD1	CASSPWAGQVNTGELFF	TGTGCCAGCAGTCCATGGGCGGGACAGGTGAACACCGGGGAGCTGTTTTTT
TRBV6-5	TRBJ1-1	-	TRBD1	CASSYLGQGYTEAFF	TGTGCCAGCAGTTACTTGGGACAGGGGTACACTGAAGCTTTCTTT
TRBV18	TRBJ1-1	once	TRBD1	CASSRDRGTEAFF	TGTGCCAGCTCAAGGGACAGGGGTACTGAAGCTTTCTTT
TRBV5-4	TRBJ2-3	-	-	CASSLDGAPVQDTQYF	TGTGCCAGCAGCTTGGATGGGGCACCCGTGCAGGATACGCAGTATTTT
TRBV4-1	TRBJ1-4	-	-	CASSQGVWGRRINEKLFF	TGCGCCAGCAGCCAAGGAGTTTGGGGGCGACGGATTAATGAAAAACTGTTTTTT
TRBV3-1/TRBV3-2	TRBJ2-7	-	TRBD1	CASSRSGQGGEQYF	TGTGCCAGCAGCAGATCGGGACAGGGTGGCGAGCAGTACTTC
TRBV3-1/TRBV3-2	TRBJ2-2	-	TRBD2	CASSQLLAGGSGELFF	TGTGCCAGCAGCCAACTACTAGCGGGGGGGTCCGGGGAGCTGTTTTTT
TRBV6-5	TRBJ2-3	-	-	CASRQLLTDTQYF	TGTGCCAGTCGACAGTTGCTCACAGATACGCAGTATTTT
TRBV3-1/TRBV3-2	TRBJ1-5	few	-	CASSQDGQRPQHF	TGTGCCAGCAGCCAAGATGGTCAGCGGCCCCAGCATTTT
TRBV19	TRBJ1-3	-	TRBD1	CASSKGQGAPGNTIYF	TGTGCCAGTAGTAAAGGACAGGGGGCGCCGGGAAACACCATATATTTT
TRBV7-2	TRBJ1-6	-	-	CASSLVSDNSPLHF	TGTGCCAGCAGCTTAGTTTCGGATAATTCACCCCTCCACTTT
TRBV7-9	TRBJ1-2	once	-	CASSLSQANYGYTF	TGTGCCAGCAGCTTATCACAGGCTAACTATGGCTACACCTTC
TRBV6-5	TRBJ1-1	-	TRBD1	CASNIRQGAEAFF	TGTGCCAGCAATATCAGACAGGGCGCTGAAGCTTTCTTT
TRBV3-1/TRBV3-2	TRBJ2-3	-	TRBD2	CASSPLAGGRTDTQYF	TGTGCCAGCAGCCCACTAGCGGGGGGTCGTACAGATACGCAGTATTTT
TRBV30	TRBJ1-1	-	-	CASRQPNTEAFF	TGTGCCTCCCGACAGCCGAACACTGAAGCTTTCTTT
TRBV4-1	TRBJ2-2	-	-	CASSPILSAEEELFF	TGCGCCAGCAGCCCGATTTTATCGGCAGAGGAGGAGCTGTTTTTT
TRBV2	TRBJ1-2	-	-	CASSELGAAGYTF	TGTGCCAGCAGTGAATTGGGGGCGGCTGGCTACACCTTC
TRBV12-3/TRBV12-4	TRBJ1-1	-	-	CASSPTGTEAFF	TGTGCCAGCAGCCCGACAGGAACCGAAGCTTTCTTT
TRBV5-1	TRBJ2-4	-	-	CASSPSTQAKNIQYF	TGCGCCAGCAGCCCGTCGACACAAGCCAAAAACATTCAGTACTTC
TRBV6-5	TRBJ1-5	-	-	CASSGDSLYQPQHF	TGTGCCAGCAGCGGCGACAGCCTCTATCAGCCCCAGCATTTT
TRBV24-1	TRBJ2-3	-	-	CATQGRSTDTQYF	TGTGCCACACAGGGCAGGAGCACAGATACGCAGTATTTT